The next 23 T cell receptor beta chains were all read from a single sample in a study of cytomegalovirus exposure and HLA in healthy donors. Only in-frame clones appear in the TCRdb table, and some are missing; sequencing was by immunoSEQ multiplex PCR. The sample yields about 130,000 clones, 88% seen once. Source material: PBMCs. The receptors were sampled from a man younger than 45 in good health and CMV-seronegative.

V is TRBV19 and J is TRBJ2-7; tentative D call: TRBD1 (6 bases). The CDR3 contains 15 residues. With 4 bases removed from V and 1 base from J, the gap between germline ends came to 14 bases. Germline-derived CDR1 and CDR2 are LNHDA and SQIVND (reference sequence). The CDR3 DNA reads as TGTGCCAGTAGTACCCCCCGAACAGGGTCCTACGAGCAGTACTTC. It codes for CASSTPRTGSYEQYF.

The chain combines TRBV30 with TRBJ1-2; D might be TRBD1 (5 bases). The CDR3 loop spans 11 amino acids. The V end was cut by 8 bases, the J end by 4 bases, with 11 bases between. Germline loops: CDR1 GTSNPN, CDR2 SVGIG (reference sequence). DNA of the CDR3: TGTGCCGGGGGACTGCGCTATGGCTACACCTTC. It is translated as CAGGLRYGYTF.

This chain links TRBV5-6 with TRBJ1-5; a possible D gene is TRBD1 (5 bases). Germline CDR1 and CDR2: SGHDT and YYEEEE. Trimming stripped 3 bases from V and 7 bases from J, with 11 bases between. The CDR3 is made up of 13 amino acids. CDR3 loop: CASSWGRAQPQHF. The CDR3 region has the DNA TGTGCCAGCAGCTGGGGCCGGGCCCAGCCCCAGCATTTT.

The rearrangement joins TRBV7-9 to TRBJ1-1; possibly TRBD1 for D (6 bases). The V end lost 4 bases, the J end lost 1 base, and 16 bases lay between the germline ends. The germline gives CDR1 SEHNR, CDR2 FQNEAQ (reference sequence). This CDR3 is 16 amino acids long. The CDR3 nucleotides are TGTGCCAGCAGCTCACCGACGACAGGACCGAACACTGAAGCTTTCTTT. Protein sequence: CASSSPTTGPNTEAFF.

The J gene is TRBJ2-7, the V gene TRBV4-1; D gene uncertain. This CDR3 has 13 amino acids. Germline CDR1 MGHRA, CDR2 YSYEKL. The V end lost 5 bases, the J end lost 0 bases, and 8 bases lay between the germline ends. CDR3 loop: CASSYRNSYEQYF. The CDR3 DNA reads TGCGCCAGCAGCTACAGAAACTCCTACGAGCAGTACTTC.

This clone showed up just a few times. This chain links TRBV6-1 with TRBJ1-5; D not resolved. The CDR3 covers 12 residues. Per the germline V gene, CDR1 is MNHNS and CDR2 is SASEGT. Trimming removed 10 bases from V and 0 bases from J, with 7 bases in between. The CDR3 coding sequence is TGTGCCAACGGTTATAGCAATCAGCCCCAGCATTTT. Amino acids: CANGYSNQPQHF.

The chain is built from TRBV6-1 and TRBJ2-1; maybe TRBD2 (6 bases). The CDR3 contains 14 residues. Germline loops: CDR1 MNHNS, CDR2 SASEGT. V was pared by 5 bases and J by 8 bases, with 16 bases between. The CDR3 region is CASSFRDAGYEQFF. The CDR3 region has the DNA TGTGCCAGCAGTTTTAGGGACGCGGGGTATGAGCAGTTCTTC.

This sequence joins TRBV4-1 and TRBJ1-2; possibly TRBD1 for D (5 bases). The V gene lost 4 bases and the J gene lost 2 bases, with 14 bases spanning the gap. The CDR3 runs 15 residues. In germline, CDR1 is MGHRA, CDR2 YSYEKL. The DNA of the CDR3 is TGCGCCAGCAGCCGACAGTTGGAAGAGAACTATGGCTACACCTTC. This gives the protein CASSRQLEENYGYTF.

The gene calls are TRBV7-3 and TRBJ2-6; D might be TRBD2 (5 bases). CDR3 length equals 14 residues. Deletions cut 8 bases from V and 1 base from J, with 9 bases between. In germline, CDR1 is SGHTA, CDR2 FQGTGA. The CDR3, as DNA: TGTGCCAGCGGGTCGGGGTCTGGGGCCAACGTCCTGACTTTC. Protein: CASGSGSGANVLTF. The full variable domain, with the rest looked up from reference TRBV7-3 and TRBJ2-6, is GAGVSQTPSNKVTEKGKYVELRCDPISGHTALYWYRQSLGQGPEFLIYFQGTGAADDSGLPNDRFFAVRPEGSVSTLKIQRTERGDSAVYLCASGSGSGANVLTFGAGSRLTVL.

This rearrangement joins TRBV30 to TRBJ1-2, with a possible D match to TRBD1 (6 bases). From germline, CDR1 is GTSNPN and CDR2 SVGIG (reference sequence). The V end lost 1 base, the J end lost 4 bases, and 13 bases lay between the germline ends. The CDR3 totals 14 residues. CDR3 protein: CAWSAGRGIYGYTF. CDR3 nucleotide sequence: TGTGCCTGGAGTGCAGGCAGGGGAATCTATGGCTACACCTTC.

J is TRBJ2-7 and V is TRBV6-1; a weak D match, TRBD2 (5 bases). Per germline, CDR1 MNHNS and CDR2 SASEGT. Deletions cut 8 bases from V and 2 bases from J, with 10 bases between. CDR3 length: 12 residues. The CDR3 spells CASGPGTYEQYF. The CDR3 DNA sequence: TGTGCCAGCGGCCCGGGGACCTACGAGCAGTACTTC.

The CDR3, as DNA: TGCGCCAGCAGCTTTCCCCCCGCAGATACGCAGTATTTT. Protein sequence: CASSFPPADTQYF. V usage is TRBV5-1 and J usage is TRBJ2-3; D uncertain. V lost 2 bases, J lost 4 bases, and 8 bases lay in between. This CDR3 contains 13 residues. Germline assignment: CDR1 SGHRS and CDR2 YFSETQ. Variable domain in full (rest from reference TRBV5-1 and TRBJ2-3): KAGVTQTPRYLIKTRGQQVTLSCSPISGHRSVSWYQQTPGQGLQFLFEYFSETQRNKGNFPGRFSGRQFSNSRSEMNVSTLELGDSALYLCASSFPPADTQYFGPGTRLTVL.

This chain connects TRBV30 to TRBJ1-2; 7 nucleotides agree with TRBD1. There are 13 residues in the CDR3. Germline CDR1 reads GTSNPN; CDR2 reads SVGIG (reference sequence). V trimming: 7 bases; J trimming: 1 base; junction bases outside the gene matches: 6. The CDR3 region has the DNA TGTGCCTTCTACAGGGGACATAACTATGGCTACACCTTC. This gives the protein CAFYRGHNYGYTF.

V and J are TRBV11-2 and TRBJ2-7; possible D gene TRBD2, 6 bases. The CDR3 has 15 amino acids. Per the germline V gene, CDR1 is SGHAT and CDR2 is FQNNGV. V was cut by 5 bases and J by 7 bases, with 21 bases left in between. Here the CDR3 reads CASSRDRLATGEQYF. CDR3 in DNA: TGTGCCAGCAGCCGGGATAGGCTAGCGACGGGGGAGCAGTACTTC.

This chain joins TRBV19 and TRBJ2-3; the D gene is possibly TRBD1 (5 bases). The germline CDR1 and CDR2 sequences are LNHDA and SQIVND (reference sequence). With 5 bases removed from V and 4 bases from J, the gap between germline ends came to 10 bases. The CDR3 consists of 13 residues. CDR3 sequence (DNA): TGTGCCAGTAGTGGGGCAGTCCCAGATACGCAGTATTTT. Protein product: CASSGAVPDTQYF.

V gene TRBV5-4 combines with J gene TRBJ1-4; unclear D gene. Per germline, CDR1 SGHNT and CDR2 YYREEE (reference sequence). The CDR3 loop spans 16 amino acids. Deletions cut 3 bases from V and 0 bases from J, with 12 bases between. CDR3 nucleotides: TGTGCCAGCAGCTCCGGAGGTAGTTCAACTAATGAAAAACTGTTTTTT. Its protein product is CASSSGGSSTNEKLFF. The variable domain in full, completed from reference TRBV5-4 and TRBJ1-4, reads ETGVTQSPTHLIKTRGQQVTLRCSSQSGHNTVSWYQQALGQGPQFIFQYYREEENGRGNFPPRFSGLQFPNYSSELNVNALELDDSALYLCASSSGGSSTNEKLFFGSGTQLSVL.

The CDR3 protein is CASSPGTATYEQYF. CDR3 sequence (DNA): TGTGCCAGCTCGCCCGGGACAGCCACATACGAGCAGTACTTC. The V call is TRBV18, the J call TRBJ2-7; 7 nucleotides agree with TRBD1. CDR1 is KGHSH, CDR2 LQKENI, per germline. J lost 4 bases, V lost 6 bases, and 9 bases had no gene match. This CDR3 has 14 amino acids.

The V gene is TRBV9, the J gene TRBJ2-1, with D possibly being TRBD2 (7 bases). CDR1 SGDLS and CDR2 YYNGEE come from the germline V gene. There are 17 residues in the CDR3. V shed 0 bases and J shed 15 bases, with 28 bases lying between them. CDR3 DNA: TGTGCCAGCAGCGTAGGTACGGGGGGCGGAGAGATCGAAGCGGGGTTCTTC. Residues: CASSVGTGGGEIEAGFF.

The CDR3 DNA sequence: TGTGCCAGTTCATTTGGACAGATTGGCTACACCTTC. It is translated as CASSFGQIGYTF. J is TRBJ1-2 and V is TRBV19; a weak D match, TRBD1 (6 bases). V lost 8 bases, J lost 7 bases, and 14 bases lay in between. The CDR3 extends over 12 amino acids. From germline, CDR1 is LNHDA and CDR2 SQIVND (reference sequence).

This sequence joins TRBV19 and TRBJ2-7, with TRBD2 as a possible D gene (5 bases). The germline V gene has CDR1 LNHDA and CDR2 SQIVND (reference sequence). Trimming took off 1 base at V and 2 bases at J, with 21 bases between the two ends. This CDR3 is 18 amino acids long. This CDR3 is CASSIAIGILDIPYEQYF. CDR3 DNA sequence: TGTGCCAGTAGTATAGCGATCGGGATTTTAGACATTCCCTACGAGCAGTACTTC.

The chain recombines TRBV15 with TRBJ2-3, with 7 bases aligning to TRBD1. There are 18 residues in the CDR3. V trimming: 3 bases; J trimming: 2 bases; junction bases outside the gene matches: 14. Germline V gene data show CDR1 as LNHNV and CDR2 as YYDKDF (reference sequence). CDR3 in DNA: TGTGCCACCAGCAGTGACTTACCGTACAGGGGCACCACAGATACGCAGTATTTT. Translation: CATSSDLPYRGTTDTQYF.

With respect to this clone: Distinct nucleotide sequences in the sample also encode this CDR3. The chain carries TRBV7-2 and TRBJ2-1; TRBD2 is a possible D gene (5 bases). The V end was cut by 2 bases, the J end by 4 bases, with 6 bases between. The CDR3 is 13 residues long. The germline V gene has CDR1 SGHTA and CDR2 FQGNSA. The CDR3 coding sequence is TGTGCCAGCAGCTTAACGGGGTACAATGAGCAGTTCTTC. As protein: CASSLTGYNEQFF. Using reference TRBV7-2 and TRBJ2-1 for the parts outside the CDR3, the full variable domain is GAGVSQSPSNKVTEKGKDVELRCDPISGHTALYWYRQSLGQGLEFLIYFQGNSAPDKSGLPSDRFSAERTGGSVSTLTIQRTQQEDSAVYLCASSLTGYNEQFFGPGTRLTVL.

V and J are TRBV18 and TRBJ1-5; perhaps TRBD1 as D (5 bases). V was clipped by 3 bases and J by 6 bases, with 12 bases between them. The CDR3 length is 14 residues. The germline CDR1 and CDR2 sequences are KGHSH and LQKENI. This CDR3 is CASSPLRDSQPQHF. CDR3 nucleotides: TGTGCCAGCTCACCGCTGCGGGACTCTCAGCCCCAGCATTTT. Together with reference TRBV18 and TRBJ1-5, the CDR3 gives the full variable domain: NAGVMQNPRHLVRRRGQEARLRCSPMKGHSHVYWYRQLPEEGLKFMVYLQKENIIDESGMPKERFSAEFPKEGPSILRIQQVVRGDSAAYFCASSPLRDSQPQHFGDGTRLSIL.